A selection of T cell receptor beta chains follows, all from one sample in a study of beta chain features in type 1 diabetes. Sequencing was performed with immunoSEQ multiplex PCR; in TCRdb, only in-frame clones are kept and a portion is missing. Here the sample spans more than 300,000 clones, 10% to 15% being singletons. The sample comprised naive CD4+ T cells from blood. The receptors come from a woman aged 18-30 years with type 1 diabetes. CDR3s include the opening cysteine and the closing phenylalanine or tryptophan. The D gene is left open where the match is weak. Size tells how often a clone was seen (once, few, many) or the class of an expanded clone, and some rows leave it out.

V	D	size	J	length	DNA	CDR3
TRBV18	NA	NA	TRBJ1-1	13	TGTGCCAGCTCACCGAGCGATCCGCCGGAGACTTTCTTT	CASSPSDPPETFF
TRBV4-3	TRBD1	few	TRBJ1-2	15	TGCGCCAGCAGCCAGGGGGGACAGAGGACTTATGGCTACACCTTC	CASSQGGQRTYGYTF
TRBV5-4	NA	NA	TRBJ1-1	13	TGTGCCAGCAGCCTCGTGGGGCAAACTGAAGCTTTCTTT	CASSLVGQTEAFF
TRBV9	NA	few	TRBJ2-5	14	TGTGCCAGCAGCGTAGGTTCCCAAGGGGGGACCCAGTACTTC	CASSVGSQGGTQYF
TRBV2	TRBD1	few	TRBJ1-1	14	TGTGCCAGCAGTGCAGGGACAGGGCTTCCTGAAGCTTTCTTT	CASSAGTGLPEAFF
TRBV25-1	NA	NA	TRBJ1-2	13	TGTGCCAGCAGTGAGGAATGGTCCAGGGGCTACACCTTC	CASSEEWSRGYTF
TRBV30	TRBD2	NA	TRBJ2-2	17	TGTGCCTGGAGTGGAGTAAGGACTAGCGGAACCACCGGGGAGCTGTTTTTT	CAWSGVRTSGTTGELFF
TRBV18	NA	NA	TRBJ1-4	16	TGTGCCAGCTCACCACTGACAGTTTCAACTAATGAAAAACTGTTTTTT	CASSPLTVSTNEKLFF
TRBV2	NA	few	TRBJ2-3	14	TGTGCCAGCAGTGAAGCGTCTCTCAGAGATACGCAGTATTTT	CASSEASLRDTQYF
TRBV11-2	NA	NA	TRBJ2-7	13	TGTGCCAGCCTTGGATGGGCATCCTACGAGCAGTACTTC	CASLGWASYEQYF
TRBV27	TRBD2	NA	TRBJ2-7	15	TGTGCCAGCAGTTTACATCTAGCGGGGGCCTACGAGCAGTACTTC	CASSLHLAGAYEQYF
TRBV7-2	NA	NA	TRBJ2-3	16	TGTGCCAGCAGCTTAAGAATGACGGGAAACACAGATACGCAGTATTTT	CASSLRMTGNTDTQYF
TRBV27	TRBD1	few	TRBJ2-7	15	TGTGCCAGCAGTTGGGGACAGGGGGCGAACTACGAGCAGTACTTC	CASSWGQGANYEQYF
TRBV14	TRBD1	few	TRBJ1-6	15	TGTGCCAGCAGCCAGACAGGGGGCTTTAATTCACCCCTCCACTTT	CASSQTGGFNSPLHF
TRBV5-6	TRBD2	few	TRBJ2-1	17	TGTGCCAGCAGCTCACGGACTAGCGGGAGATATAGCAATGAGCAGTTCTTC	CASSSRTSGRYSNEQFF
TRBV7-9	TRBD1	NA	TRBJ1-6	14	TGTGCCAGCACCTCTGTGGACAGGGCATTGCCCCTCCACTTT	CASTSVDRALPLHF
TRBV27	NA	few	TRBJ2-6	15	TGTGCCAGCAGTCCAGGTAACTCTGGGGCCAACGTCCTGACTTTC	CASSPGNSGANVLTF
TRBV2	TRBD2	few	TRBJ2-5	11	TGTGCCAGCAGGCTCACTAGCGGGGGGAACTTC	CASRLTSGGNF
TRBV4-3	TRBD2	NA	TRBJ2-1	16	TGCGCCAGCAGCCAAGTTTGGGCCGGGACTAATAATGAGCAGTTCTTC	CASSQVWAGTNNEQFF
TRBV30	NA	NA	TRBJ2-5	11	TGTGCCTGGAGTCTATCTGATACCCAGTACTTC	CAWSLSDTQYF
TRBV11-3	TRBD1	NA	TRBJ2-1	15	TGTGCCAGCAGCCTGACCAGGGGGACGTCCAATGAGCAGTTCTTC	CASSLTRGTSNEQFF
TRBV7-9	NA	NA	TRBJ2-5	15	TGTGCCAGCAGCCCCGTACAGAGATCTTTTGAGACCCAGTACTTC	CASSPVQRSFETQYF